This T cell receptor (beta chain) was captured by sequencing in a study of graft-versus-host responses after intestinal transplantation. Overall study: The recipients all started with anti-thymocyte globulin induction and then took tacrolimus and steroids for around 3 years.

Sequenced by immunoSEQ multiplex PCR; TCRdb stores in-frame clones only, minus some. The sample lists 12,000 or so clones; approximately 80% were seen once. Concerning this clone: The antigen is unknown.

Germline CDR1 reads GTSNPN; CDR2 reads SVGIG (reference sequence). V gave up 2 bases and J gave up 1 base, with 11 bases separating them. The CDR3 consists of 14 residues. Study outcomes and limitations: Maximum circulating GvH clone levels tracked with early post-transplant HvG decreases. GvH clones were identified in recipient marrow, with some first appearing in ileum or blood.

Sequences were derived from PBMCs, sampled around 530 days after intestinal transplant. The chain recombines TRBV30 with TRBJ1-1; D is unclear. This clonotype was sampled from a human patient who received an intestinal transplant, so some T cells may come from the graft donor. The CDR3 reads CAWSWMSGNTEAFF. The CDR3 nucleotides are TGTGCCTGGAGTTGGATGTCGGGGAACACTGAAGCTTTCTTT. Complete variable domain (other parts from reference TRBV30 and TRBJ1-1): SQTIHQWPATLVQPVGSPLSLECTVEGTSNPNLYWYRQAAGRGLQLLFYSVGIGQISSEVPQNLSASRPQDRQFILSSKKLLLSDSGFYLCAWSWMSGNTEAFFGQGTRLTVV.